Below, 23 T cell receptor beta chains from the same sample are listed, as sequenced in a study of T cell changes during pregnancy in multiple sclerosis. Generated by immunoSEQ multiplex PCR, the TCRdb table keeps only in-frame clones and is missing some. The profile shows 57,000 or so clones, 85% to 95% of them singletons. Source: peripheral blood, taken after pregnancy. These receptors were taken from a female donor in good health, enrolled as a control in a pregnancy study.

This clone came up once. The rearrangement links TRBV4-1 to TRBJ2-7; D is unclear. V gave up 4 bases and J gave up 4 bases, with 8 bases separating them. Germline V gene data show CDR1 as MGHRA and CDR2 as YSYEKL. The CDR3 is 12 amino acids. This CDR3 reads CASSLPGYEQYF. The CDR3 coding sequence is TGCGCCAGCAGCCTCCCGGGTTACGAGCAGTACTTC.

The J gene is TRBJ2-3, the V gene TRBV9, with TRBD1 identical over 7 bases. Germline V gives CDR1 SGDLS, CDR2 YYNGEE. J was trimmed by 2 bases and V by 0 bases; bases with no gene match: 3. The CDR3 spans 15 residues. CDR3 coding DNA: TGTGCCAGCAGCGTAGAAGGGACAGTCACAGATACGCAGTATTTT. It encodes CASSVEGTVTDTQYF.

The chain carries TRBV6-1 and TRBJ1-2; D is perhaps TRBD1 (5 bases). Germline lookup yields CDR1 MNHNS and CDR2 SASEGT. The CDR3 is 17 amino acids. V was trimmed by 3 bases and J by 2 bases, leaving 19 bases between them. In nucleotides, the CDR3 is TGTGCCAGCAGTGATCGAGCCAGACAGCTCGGAAACTATGGCTACACCTTC. This codes for CASSDRARQLGNYGYTF.

This chain joins TRBV5-1 and TRBJ1-1; 11 nucleotides agree with TRBD1. This CDR3 is 15 amino acids long. Germline V gene lookup returns CDR1 SGHRS and CDR2 YFSETQ. V gave up 4 bases and J gave up 1 base; unmatched junction bases: 3. CDR3 loop: CASSKGQGGNTEAFF. The CDR3 DNA reads TGCGCCAGCAGCAAGGGACAGGGGGGGAACACTGAAGCTTTCTTT.

The chain recombines TRBV19 with TRBJ2-3, with D possibly TRBD2 on 5 matching bases. In germline, CDR1 is LNHDA, CDR2 SQIVND (reference sequence). The CDR3 totals 13 residues. Between the trimmed V and J ends, which lost 6 bases and 0 bases, there was a span of 7 bases. DNA of the CDR3: TGTGCCAGTAGCGAGGGCAGCACAGATACGCAGTATTTT. This codes for CASSEGSTDTQYF.

The J gene is TRBJ2-2, the V gene TRBV7-9, with a possible D match to TRBD2 (6 bases). The V gene's germline CDR1 is SEHNR and CDR2 FQNEAQ (reference sequence). This CDR3 spans 15 amino acids. V dropped 10 bases and J dropped 5 bases, with 20 bases sitting between them. The CDR3 here is CAISGPLLATGELFF. CDR3 DNA sequence: TGTGCCATCTCCGGGCCCCTTCTAGCGACCGGGGAGCTGTTTTTT.

The chain carries TRBV6-5 and TRBJ2-3; 8 nucleotides align to TRBD1. The CDR3 length is 11 residues. The V and J ends lost 7 bases and 10 bases, in that order; junction bases with no gene match: 4. CDR1 and CDR2 (germline): MNHEY, SVGAGI. CDR3 in amino acids: CASTAGGAQYF. In DNA, the CDR3 is TGTGCCAGCACCGCAGGGGGCGCGCAGTATTTT.

The chain carries TRBV6-5 and TRBJ2-7, with a weak D call TRBD2 (7 bases). The CDR3 length is 16 residues. The germline V gene encodes CDR1 MNHEY and CDR2 SVGAGI. V lost 0 bases to trimming and J lost 0 bases, with 12 bases between them. In nucleotides, the CDR3 is TGTGCCAGCAGTTACTCAGGGGGGGGGAGCTCCTACGAGCAGTACTTC. Protein sequence: CASSYSGGGSSYEQYF.

The chain recombines TRBV19 with TRBJ2-3; no reliable D call. Germline CDR1 is LNHDA and CDR2 is SQIVND (reference sequence). Trimming stripped 8 bases from V and 3 bases from J, with 6 bases between. This CDR3 comprises 11 residues. The DNA for the CDR3 is TGTGCCAGTCGAGCAACAGATACGCAGTATTTT. As protein: CASRATDTQYF. Together with reference TRBV19 and TRBJ2-3, the CDR3 gives the full variable domain: DGGITQSPKYLFRKEGQNVTLSCEQNLNHDAMYWYRQDPGQGLRLIYYSQIVNDFQKGDIAEGYSVSREKKESFPLTVTSAQKNPTAFYLCASRATDTQYFGPGTRLTVL.

The rearrangement joins TRBV4-1 to TRBJ1-1; possible D gene TRBD1, 6 bases. CDR3 length: 18 residues. V lost 2 bases to trimming and J lost 4 bases, with 23 bases between them. Germline V gene sequence: CDR1 MGHRA, CDR2 YSYEKL. CDR3 sequence reads: CASSQQSGTREFGTEAFF. CDR3 nucleotides: TGCGCCAGCAGCCAACAATCCGGGACAAGGGAATTTGGCACTGAAGCTTTCTTT.

V gene TRBV7-6 combines with J gene TRBJ2-3; maybe TRBD2 (6 bases). Germline CDR1 SGHVS, CDR2 FNYEAQ. This CDR3 spans 16 amino acids. The V end was cut by 0 bases, the J end by 2 bases, with 12 bases between. In DNA, the CDR3 is TGTGCCAGCAGCTTAGCTGCCCAACTAGCCACAGATACGCAGTATTTT. Protein product: CASSLAAQLATDTQYF.

V and J are TRBV7-2 and TRBJ1-5; 8 bases agree with TRBD1. CDR1 and CDR2 from the germline V gene are SGHTA and FQGNSA. The junction had 10 bases not matched to a gene; V was cut back by 4 bases and J by 2 bases. The CDR3 runs 17 residues. The CDR3 loop reads CASSSGQGGRGNQPQHF. CDR3 in DNA: TGTGCCAGCAGCTCTGGACAGGGAGGAAGGGGCAATCAGCCCCAGCATTTT. Supplemented by reference TRBV7-2 and TRBJ1-5, the full variable domain reads GAGVSQSPSNKVTEKGKDVELRCDPISGHTALYWYRQSLGQGLEFLIYFQGNSAPDKSGLPSDRFSAERTGGSVSTLTIQRTQQEDSAVYLCASSSGQGGRGNQPQHFGDGTRLSIL.

V and J are TRBV5-8 and TRBJ1-5, with 9 positions matching TRBD1. The CDR3 loop spans 17 amino acids. Germline V lookup: CDR1 SGHTS, CDR2 YDEGEE. J was trimmed by 2 bases and V by 3 bases; bases with no gene match: 9. The CDR3 DNA is TGTGCCAGCAGCTCGGTATTACAGGGGGCGGGCAATCAGCCCCAGCATTTT. Amino acids: CASSSVLQGAGNQPQHF.

The V and J genes are TRBV7-2 and TRBJ2-7; maybe TRBD1 (5 bases). CDR3 length: 15 amino acids. Trimming pared 1 base from V and 0 bases from J, leaving 10 bases between. In germline, CDR1 is SGHTA, CDR2 FQGNSA. CDR3 coding DNA: TGTGCCAGCAGCTTAGAAGGGGTACTCTCCTACGAGCAGTACTTC. Protein product: CASSLEGVLSYEQYF.

This clone was observed a single time. This chain links TRBV6-4 with TRBJ2-6; D gene ambiguous. The CDR3 has 15 residues. CDR1 and CDR2 (germline): MRHNA, SNTAGT. V shed 4 bases and J shed 0 bases, with 7 bases lying between them. CDR3 region: CASSASASGANVLTF. In nucleotides, the CDR3 is TGTGCCAGCAGTGCGAGCGCCTCTGGGGCCAACGTCCTGACTTTC.

This clone was recorded once. The chain recombines TRBV28 with TRBJ1-4; D might be TRBD1 (6 bases). CDR3 size: 18 residues. Germline V gene sequence: CDR1 MDHEN, CDR2 SYDVKM. Trimming cost V 6 bases and J 7 bases, with 27 bases left between them. The CDR3 DNA reads TGTGCCAGCAGGGACGAAAAACCTCAGGGGAAGAAAGGTGAAAAACTGTTTTTT. It translates to CASRDEKPQGKKGEKLFF.

The chain has TRBV10-3 and TRBJ1-1; D is possibly TRBD1 (5 bases). The CDR3 extends over 13 amino acids. V shed 9 bases and J shed 0 bases, with 11 bases lying between them. Germline lookup yields CDR1 ENHRY and CDR2 SYGVKD. In DNA form, the CDR3 reads TGTGCCATAAGGGGCAGTATGAACACTGAAGCTTTCTTT. Its translation is CAIRGSMNTEAFF.

This chain uses TRBV21-1 with TRBJ2-3; the table's D call, TRBD2, has no DNA check behind it. TRBV21-1 corresponds to a pseudogene. This CDR3 spans 15 amino acids. CDR3 DNA sequence: TGTGCCAGCCCCCGCCCGGGGGGGGCCACAGATACGCAGTATTTT. It is translated as CASPRPGGATDTQYF.

In DNA, the CDR3 is TGTGCCAGCAGTGACGGGACAGGGAACACCGGGGAGCTGTTTTTT. Translating gives CASSDGTGNTGELFF. The chain links TRBV6-4 to TRBJ2-2, with 8 bases fitting TRBD1. V trimming: 2 bases; J trimming: 1 base; junction bases outside the gene matches: 0. CDR1 and CDR2 (germline): MRHNA, SNTAGT. The CDR3 has 15 residues.

The rearrangement joins TRBV4-1 to TRBJ2-7, with a tentative D call TRBD2 (5 bases). CDR3 length: 14 amino acids. In germline, CDR1 is MGHRA, CDR2 YSYEKL. V lost 4 bases, J lost 6 bases, and 16 bases lay in between. The CDR3 DNA sequence: TGCGCCAGCAGCCCGCGGGCTCTAAGCGGCGAGCAGTACTTC. Amino acids: CASSPRALSGEQYF.

The V gene is TRBV28, the J gene TRBJ1-4; TRBD1 matches at 9 bases. Germline values: CDR1 MDHEN, CDR2 SYDVKM. The ends lost 7 bases at V and 6 bases at J; junction bases unmatched: 15. The CDR3 spans 17 residues. The CDR3 sequence is CASTPGQGRGPDEKLFF. CDR3 coding DNA: TGTGCCAGCACCCCTGGACAGGGGAGAGGCCCTGATGAAAAACTGTTTTTT.

J is TRBJ1-2 and V is TRBV28; TRBD1 might be the D (6 bases). Trimming took off 2 bases at V and 6 bases at J, with 10 bases between the two ends. CDR1 and CDR2 from the germline V gene are MDHEN and SYDVKM. This CDR3 has 13 amino acids. The chain's CDR3 is CASSLPGQNGYTF. The DNA for the CDR3 is TGTGCCAGCAGTTTACCGGGACAAAATGGCTACACCTTC.

The gene calls are TRBV18 and TRBJ2-5; TRBD1 matches at 9 bases. The CDR3 runs 14 residues. J gave up 2 bases and V 4 bases, and 2 bases lay outside the gene matches. In germline, CDR1 is KGHSH, CDR2 LQKENI. The CDR3 nucleotides read TGTGCCAGCTCACAGGGACAGGGACAAGAGACCCAGTACTTC. This translates into CASSQGQGQETQYF. The full variable domain, completed using reference TRBV18 and TRBJ2-5, is NAGVMQNPRHLVRRRGQEARLRCSPMKGHSHVYWYRQLPEEGLKFMVYLQKENIIDESGMPKERFSAEFPKEGPSILRIQQVVRGDSAAYFCASSQGQGQETQYFGPGTRLLVL.